What follows are 17 T cell receptor beta chains derived from one specimen sequenced in a study of blood T cell repertoires in COVID-19. Using immunoSEQ multiplex PCR, the repertoire was profiled, and TCRdb retains in-frame clones only, with some absent. The repertoire has about 78,000 clones, roughly 91% of them found once; the top ten carry more than 0.85%. The material sequenced was peripheral blood. The receptors originated from a woman between 45 and 60 years old in a cohort sampled during active COVID-19.

The V call is TRBV28, the J call TRBJ2-7, with 7 bases aligning to TRBD1. This CDR3 is built from 15 residues. Germline V gene lookup returns CDR1 MDHEN and CDR2 SYDVKM. Trimming removed 3 bases from V and 2 bases from J; junction bases left unmatched: 7. CDR3 coding DNA: TGTGCCAGCAGTTTGCCCGGGACAGTCCCCTACGAGCAGTACTTC. Amino acid sequence: CASSLPGTVPYEQYF.

The rearrangement links TRBV5-5 to TRBJ2-2; D remains ambiguous. The CDR3 is 14 residues long. V was cut by 1 base and J by 6 bases, with 10 bases left in between. CDR1 and CDR2 from the germline V gene are SGHKS and YYEKEE (reference sequence). The CDR3 reads CASSLPQTAGELFF. The CDR3 DNA reads TGTGCCAGCAGCTTGCCCCAAACAGCCGGGGAGCTGTTTTTT.

This clone qualifies as medium-sized. The rearrangement uses TRBV28 and TRBJ2-2, with 11 bases aligning to TRBD2. The CDR3 covers 14 residues. After removal of 10 bases from V and 1 base from J, the junction contained 2 bases not matched to a gene. The V gene's germline CDR1 is MDHEN and CDR2 SYDVKM. In DNA, the CDR3 is TGTGCCACCGGGACTAGCGGGAACACCGGGGAGCTGTTTTTT. It codes for CATGTSGNTGELFF. Full variable domain (outside the CDR3, taken from reference TRBV28 and TRBJ2-2): DVKVTQSSRYLVKRTGEKVFLECVQDMDHENMFWYRQDPGLGLRLIYFSYDVKMKEKGDIPEGYSVSREKKERFSLILESASTNQTSMYLCATGTSGNTGELFFGEGSRLTVL.

The V and J genes are TRBV2 and TRBJ1-5; possibly TRBD1 for D (5 bases). The V gene's germline CDR1 is SNHLY and CDR2 FYNNEI. CDR3 length equals 15 residues. V was clipped by 6 bases and J by 3 bases, with 15 bases between them. This CDR3 reads CASRAGLIYNQPQHF. In nucleotides, the CDR3 is TGTGCCAGCAGGGCGGGACTGATTTACAATCAGCCCCAGCATTTT.

The chain joins TRBV28 to TRBJ2-7; 10 nucleotides match TRBD2. Trimming at V came to 4 bases and at J to 7 bases, leaving 10 bases not matched to a gene. This CDR3 has 15 residues. Germline V gives CDR1 MDHEN, CDR2 SYDVKM. The DNA of the CDR3 is TGTGCCAGCAGTTCCTATGGACTAGCGGTAGGAGAGCAGTACTTC. This codes for CASSSYGLAVGEQYF.

The chain employs TRBV6-5 and TRBJ2-3, with 7 bases identical to TRBD2. V was pared by 4 bases and J by 2 bases, with 6 bases of the junction left unmatched. CDR1 MNHEY and CDR2 SVGAGI come from the germline V gene. CDR3 length equals 15 residues. The CDR3 sequence: CASSSPGRHTDTQYF. CDR3 nucleotide sequence: TGTGCCAGCAGTTCCCCCGGGAGGCACACAGATACGCAGTATTTT.

The chain joins TRBV19 to TRBJ2-3, with D perhaps matching TRBD1 or TRBD2 (11 bases each). This CDR3 comprises 22 residues. Deletions cut 6 bases from V and 2 bases from J, with 36 bases between. CDR1 is LNHDA and CDR2 is SQIVND in the germline V gene (reference sequence). The CDR3 region has the DNA TGTGCCAGTAGGTGGACCGGGACAGGGGGGGTCCCTAGCGGGAGGACCACAGATACGCAGTATTTT. Protein sequence: CASRWTGTGGVPSGRTTDTQYF.

The J gene is TRBJ1-5, the V gene TRBV5-5, with TRBD1 matching 11 bases. Germline loops: CDR1 SGHKS, CDR2 YYEKEE (reference sequence). The CDR3 is 16 amino acids. The junction had 10 bases not matched to a gene; V was cut back by 4 bases and J by 7 bases. CDR3 loop: CASSPMWTGGAQPQHF. The CDR3 DNA sequence: TGTGCCAGCAGCCCGATGTGGACAGGGGGCGCGCAGCCCCAGCATTTT.

The V call is TRBV11-2, the J call TRBJ1-4; 9 nucleotides match TRBD1. Germline CDR1 and CDR2: SGHAT and FQNNGV. The trim removed 7 bases at V and 7 bases at J, leaving 10 bases unmatched. The CDR3 covers 15 residues. CDR3 in amino acids: CASTRETGGSEKLFF. As DNA, the CDR3 is TGTGCCAGCACCCGGGAGACAGGGGGGAGTGAAAAACTGTTTTTT.

The genes are TRBV9 and TRBJ2-1; a possible D gene is TRBD1 (5 bases). The germline V gene encodes CDR1 SGDLS and CDR2 YYNGEE. Trimming removed 3 bases from V and 2 bases from J, with 12 bases in between. The CDR3 runs to 15 residues. CDR3 DNA: TGTGCCAGCAGCGGTCAGGGTACTCCCTACAATGAGCAGTTCTTC. It yields the protein CASSGQGTPYNEQFF.

The chain recombines TRBV5-1 with TRBJ1-2; possible D gene TRBD1, 5 bases. V gave up 10 bases and J gave up 3 bases, with 13 bases separating them. The CDR3 sequence is 12 residues long. Germline V gene sequence: CDR1 SGHRS, CDR2 YFSETQ. CDR3 in DNA: TGCGCCCCCCGGGGGGGGGACTATGGCTACACCTTC. It is translated as CAPRGGDYGYTF.

The rearrangement joins TRBV2 to TRBJ2-1, with D possibly TRBD1 on 6 matching bases. Germline loops: CDR1 SNHLY, CDR2 FYNNEI. This CDR3 region has 13 residues. Deletions cut 5 bases from V and 4 bases from J, with 9 bases between. The CDR3 DNA follows: TGTGCCAGCAGTCCAGGGGCTTACAATGAGCAGTTCTTC. Its protein is CASSPGAYNEQFF.

This sequence joins TRBV7-8 and TRBJ2-3; D gene uncertain. This CDR3 contains 12 residues. The germline gives CDR1 SGHVS, CDR2 FQNEAQ. V lost 5 bases, J lost 2 bases, and 5 bases lay in between. CDR3 protein: CASSPYTDTQYF. CDR3 in DNA: TGTGCCAGCAGCCCTTACACAGATACGCAGTATTTT.

This chain connects TRBV7-9 to TRBJ2-7; 8 nucleotides match TRBD2. The ends lost 4 bases at V and 4 bases at J; junction bases unmatched: 15. The CDR3 extends over 17 amino acids. In germline, CDR1 is SEHNR, CDR2 FQNEAQ (reference sequence). The CDR3 sequence is CASSSTSGYPFIYEQYF. The DNA of the CDR3 is TGTGCCAGCAGCTCTACTAGCGGATATCCATTCATATACGAGCAGTACTTC.

The V and J genes are TRBV5-6 and TRBJ2-7; no clear D gene. Trimming took off 1 base at V and 3 bases at J, with 14 bases between the two ends. This CDR3 comprises 15 residues. The germline V gene has CDR1 SGHDT and CDR2 YYEEEE. DNA for the CDR3: TGTGCCAGCAGCTTGTGGGCCTTAAAGGACTACGAGCAGTACTTC. Translating gives CASSLWALKDYEQYF.

The chain joins TRBV27 to TRBJ2-1; 8 bases align to TRBD2. Germline-derived CDR1 and CDR2 are MNHEY and SMNVEV (reference sequence). Trimming cost V 5 bases and J 4 bases; bases outside gene matches: 13. The CDR3 covers 17 residues. The CDR3: CASSPGKIAGLYNEQFF. Here the CDR3 DNA reads TGTGCCAGCAGTCCCGGCAAGATAGCGGGACTATACAATGAGCAGTTCTTC.

Details on this clone: At one boundary the junction diverges from the germline segment, which might be a read error. V and J are TRBV7-7 and TRBJ2-2; weak D call: TRBD2 (6 bases). The V gene's germline CDR1 is SSHAT and CDR2 FNYEAQ (reference sequence). The CDR3 spans 14 residues. This CDR3 is CASRSSEDTGELFF. The CDR3 DNA reads TGTGCTAGCAGATCTAGCGAAGATACCGGGGAGCTGTTTTTT.